Each of the 30 T cell receptor beta chains below was sequenced from the same sample in a study of blood T cell repertoires in COVID-19. Data came from immunoSEQ multiplex PCR; TCRdb stores just in-frame clones and leaves some out. Found here are hundreds of thousands of clones, around 91% of them singletons; the top ten hold roughly 3.4%. Sequences were obtained from peripheral blood. Every receptor here comes from a woman aged 18-29 years who had recovered from COVID-19.

The chain has TRBV11-2 and TRBJ1-3; 7 bases are a match to TRBD1. Germline V gives CDR1 SGHAT, CDR2 FQNNGV. CDR3 length equals 15 residues. The V and J ends lost 4 bases and 4 bases, in that order; junction bases with no gene match: 7. CDR3 in amino acids: CASSSQGMYGNTIYF. In nucleotides, the CDR3 is TGTGCCAGCAGCTCACAGGGGATGTACGGAAACACCATATATTTT.

V usage is TRBV7-8 and J usage is TRBJ2-1; perhaps TRBD2 as D (7 bases). V dropped 2 bases and J dropped 2 bases, with 16 bases sitting between them. This CDR3 spans 17 amino acids. Germline lookup yields CDR1 SGHVS and CDR2 FQNEAQ. The CDR3 nucleotides read TGTGCCAGCAGCTTACCAGGGGCGGGAGCGGCCTACAATGAGCAGTTCTTC. This encodes CASSLPGAGAAYNEQFF.

This chain uses TRBV6-6 with TRBJ1-2; 8 bases are a match to TRBD1. Per germline, CDR1 MNHNY and CDR2 SVGAGI (reference sequence). V shed 2 bases and J 4 bases; nucleotides not matched to a gene: 9. The CDR3 has 16 residues. CDR3 protein: CASSYPPGQAIYGYTF. CDR3 nucleotide sequence: TGTGCCAGCAGTTACCCCCCGGGACAGGCGATCTATGGCTACACCTTC.

This CDR3 is CASSVRRAGNTIYF. For the CDR3, the DNA is TGTGCCAGCAGTGTTAGGAGGGCCGGAAACACCATATATTTT. The rearrangement joins TRBV2 to TRBJ1-3; no firm D call. The CDR3 extends over 14 amino acids. Trimming left V 4 bases short and J 4 bases short, with 11 bases between. Germline loops: CDR1 SNHLY, CDR2 FYNNEI.

The chain links TRBV6-6 to TRBJ1-1; D is perhaps TRBD1 (6 bases). Trimming left V 0 bases short and J 7 bases short, with 15 bases between. The CDR3 is 15 residues long. Germline V gives CDR1 MNHNY, CDR2 SVGAGI (reference sequence). CDR3: CASSYSRTANFEAFF. The DNA of the CDR3 is TGTGCCAGCAGTTACTCAAGGACAGCAAACTTTGAAGCTTTCTTT.

This chain connects TRBV5-6 to TRBJ2-2; D uncertain. The CDR3 contains 13 residues. Deletions cut 2 bases from V and 4 bases from J, with 6 bases between. Germline V gene lookup returns CDR1 SGHDT and CDR2 YYEEEE. CDR3 loop: CASSLRVTGELFF. Here the CDR3 DNA reads TGTGCCAGCAGCTTACGGGTCACCGGGGAGCTGTTTTTT.

The CDR3 here is CASSPGLAGGLEQYV. CDR3 DNA: TGCGCCAGCAGCCCCGGACTAGCGGGAGGTCTCGAGCAGTACGTC. V usage is TRBV4-1 and J usage is TRBJ2-7, with TRBD2 matching over 14 bases. Germline V gene sequence: CDR1 MGHRA, CDR2 YSYEKL. The CDR3 runs 15 residues. V was clipped by 4 bases and J by 6 bases; unmatched bases: 5.

The V call is TRBV7-6, the J call TRBJ2-7; possibly TRBD2 for D (6 bases). The CDR3 covers 16 residues. V gave up 2 bases and J gave up 1 base, with 15 bases separating them. CDR1 is SGHVS and CDR2 is FNYEAQ in the germline V gene. DNA for the CDR3: TGTGCCAGCAGCTTAAAGGGCGGGATTTTTTCCTACGAGCAGTACGTC. Protein: CASSLKGGIFSYEQYV.

The chain links TRBV10-3 to TRBJ2-2, with a weak D call TRBD1 (6 bases). Germline V gene sequence: CDR1 ENHRY, CDR2 SYGVKD. V was pared by 3 bases and J by 8 bases, with 10 bases between. The CDR3 spans 13 residues. For the CDR3, the DNA is TGTGCCATCAGTGAACAGGGAGCGGGGGAGCTGTTTTTT. This encodes CAISEQGAGELFF.

The genes are TRBV5-4 and TRBJ2-7; 7 nucleotides match TRBD1. The CDR3 covers 14 residues. Germline CDR1 is SGHNT and CDR2 is YYREEE (reference sequence). V trimming: 4 bases; J trimming: 2 bases; junction bases outside the gene matches: 6. CDR3 amino acids: CASSTDRFTYEQYV. Here the CDR3 DNA reads TGTGCCAGCAGCACGGACAGGTTCACCTACGAGCAGTACGTC.

This chain uses TRBV11-3 with TRBJ2-4; weak D call: TRBD1 (5 bases). The CDR3 runs 17 residues. Germline loops: CDR1 SGHNT, CDR2 YENEEA. Deletions cut 1 base from V and 0 bases from J, with 13 bases between. CDR3 amino acids: CASSLGLQGLAKNIQYF. CDR3 DNA sequence: TGTGCCAGCAGCTTAGGGCTCCAGGGCCTAGCCAAAAACATTCAGTACTTC.

Worth noting for this clone: This same CDR3 is encoded by further DNA sequences in the sample. The CDR3 loop reads CASSRTGNTEAFF. The CDR3 DNA is TGTGCCAGTAGTCGGACAGGGAACACTGAAGCTTTCTTT. V gene TRBV19 combines with J gene TRBJ1-1, with TRBD1 identical over 7 bases. Germline V gene data show CDR1 as LNHDA and CDR2 as SQIVND (reference sequence). Unmatched junction bases numbered 1, after V lost 5 bases and J lost 1 base. The CDR3 has 13 residues.

The gene calls are TRBV7-2 and TRBJ1-5; D gene ambiguous. There are 13 residues in the CDR3. V lost 5 bases and J 7 bases, leaving 12 bases between the germline ends. Looked up from germline, CDR1 is SGHTA and CDR2 is FQGNSA. CDR3 sequence reads: CASSPWEEQPQHF. In DNA form, the CDR3 reads TGTGCCAGCAGCCCCTGGGAGGAGCAGCCCCAGCATTTT.

V and J are TRBV6-5 and TRBJ2-7; the D gene is possibly TRBD2 (6 bases). Germline V lookup: CDR1 MNHEY, CDR2 SVGAGI. Trimming cost V 10 bases and J 2 bases, with 21 bases left between them. There are 15 residues in the CDR3. For the CDR3, the DNA is TGTGCCATCATGCTGGGAGGACTACCACCCTACGAGCAGTACGTC. Its translation is CAIMLGGLPPYEQYV.

V and J are TRBV6-5 and TRBJ1-2; D not resolved. The germline V gene encodes CDR1 MNHEY and CDR2 SVGAGI. Trimming pared 1 base from V and 8 bases from J, leaving 17 bases between. The length of the CDR3 is 15 residues. The CDR3 region is CASSYFLASPRGYTF. For the CDR3, the DNA is TGTGCCAGCAGTTACTTTTTAGCCAGCCCGCGGGGCTACACCTTC.

This chain connects TRBV30 to TRBJ1-6; D perhaps matches TRBD1 (5 bases). The V end was cut by 3 bases, the J end by 1 base, with 19 bases between. Per the germline V gene, CDR1 is GTSNPN and CDR2 is SVGIG (reference sequence). This CDR3 has 18 residues. The CDR3 sequence: CAWRFPGGVRSYNSPLHF. For the CDR3, the DNA is TGTGCCTGGAGGTTCCCCGGGGGGGTGAGATCCTATAATTCACCCCTCCACTTT.

The chain couples TRBV19 to TRBJ1-1, with D hard to call. The CDR3 loop spans 13 amino acids. With 3 bases removed from V and 5 bases from J, the gap between germline ends came to 10 bases. Germline CDR1 LNHDA, CDR2 SQIVND (reference sequence). CDR3 sequence: CASSIRVRTEAFF. CDR3 DNA sequence: TGTGCCAGTAGTATTCGAGTCAGGACTGAAGCTTTCTTT.

This chain connects TRBV2 to TRBJ2-2; D possibly corresponds to TRBD2 (6 bases). Trimming shortened V by 7 bases and J by 5 bases, and 11 bases separated the two germline ends. Germline lookup yields CDR1 SNHLY and CDR2 FYNNEI. This CDR3 is built from 13 residues. The CDR3 loop reads CASTAGRTGELFF. As DNA, the CDR3 is TGTGCCAGCACCGCAGGGAGGACCGGGGAGCTGTTTTTT.

The chain is built from TRBV5-1 and TRBJ2-3; 11 nucleotides align to TRBD2. The CDR3 has 15 residues. CDR1 and CDR2 (germline): SGHRS, YFSETQ. Trimming took 5 bases from V and 0 from J; bases not matched to a gene: 2. The CDR3 loop reads CASRASGRSTDTQYF. The CDR3 DNA reads as TGCGCCAGCAGGGCTAGCGGGAGGAGCACAGATACGCAGTATTTT.

The gene calls are TRBV4-3 and TRBJ2-1; TRBD1 might be the D (6 bases). Germline-derived CDR1 and CDR2 are LGHNA and YSLEER. The CDR3 runs to 16 residues. The ends were cut back, 0 bases at V and 6 bases at J, with 15 bases in the middle. The CDR3 region has the DNA TGCGCCAGCAGCCAAGAAGTAGGGGGTGATGGCAATGAGCAGTTCTTC. It specifies CASSQEVGGDGNEQFF.

There are many counts of this clone. The chain uses TRBV6-2 or TRBV6-3 and TRBJ2-7, with TRBD2 matching 11 bases. Germline values: CDR1 MNHEY, CDR2 SVGEGT. The CDR3 length is 15 residues. V dropped 2 bases and J dropped 2; count of bases not matched to a gene: 2. CDR3 coding DNA: TGTGCCAGCAGTTACGAACTAGCGGGAGCCTACGAGCAGTACGTC. This sequence encodes CASSYELAGAYEQYV.

V usage is TRBV6-2 or TRBV6-3 and J usage is TRBJ2-5; 11 bases agree with TRBD2. The CDR3 spans 17 residues. CDR1 and CDR2 (germline): MNHEY, SVGEGT. J was trimmed by 1 base and V by 2 bases; bases with no gene match: 6. The CDR3 region has the DNA TGTGCCAGCAGTTACAGCTTGGGACTAGCGGTCCAAGAGACCCAGTACTTC. This encodes CASSYSLGLAVQETQYF.

The DNA for the CDR3 is TGTGCCAGCAGCCCAGGGGAAACTGGGGCCAACGTCCTGACTTTC. Residues: CASSPGETGANVLTF. V and J are TRBV5-4 and TRBJ2-6, with a weak D call TRBD1 (6 bases). The V end lost 4 bases, the J end lost 2 bases, and 10 bases lay between the germline ends. There are 15 residues in the CDR3. Germline values: CDR1 SGHNT, CDR2 YYREEE (reference sequence).

This chain joins TRBV6-2 or TRBV6-3 and TRBJ2-3, with 9 bases that match TRBD2. CDR3 length: 17 residues. Germline V gene data show CDR1 as MNHEY and CDR2 as SVGEGT. V lost 0 bases and J lost 2; bases outside the gene matches: 6. For the CDR3, the DNA is TGTGCCAGCAGTTACTCGACGGCTAGCGGGACCACAGATACGCAGTATTTT. Translating gives CASSYSTASGTTDTQYF.

V is TRBV4-1 and J is TRBJ2-5, with 12 nucleotides matching TRBD2. J was trimmed by 1 base and V by 4 bases; bases with no gene match: 10. Germline-derived CDR1 and CDR2 are MGHRA and YSYEKL. This CDR3 has 18 amino acids. CDR3 amino acids: CASSPRTSGEGLQETQYF. CDR3 nucleotides: TGCGCCAGCAGCCCGCGGACTAGCGGGGAGGGACTCCAAGAGACCCAGTACTTC.

The J gene is TRBJ1-4, the V gene TRBV7-9; the D is unclear. The V end was cut by 5 bases, the J end by 8 bases, with 21 bases between. There are 16 residues in the CDR3. Germline V lookup: CDR1 SEHNR, CDR2 FQNEAQ (reference sequence). CDR3 in amino acids: CASSNSTGRRREKLFF. In nucleotides, the CDR3 is TGTGCCAGCAGCAACTCGACGGGGAGGCGTAGGGAAAAACTGTTTTTT.

The chain employs TRBV19 and TRBJ2-4; D perhaps matches TRBD1 (6 bases). The V gene lost 1 base and the J gene lost 8 bases, with 15 bases spanning the gap. CDR1 and CDR2 from the germline V gene are LNHDA and SQIVND (reference sequence). The CDR3 covers 15 residues. The CDR3 nucleotides read TGTGCCAGTAGTATAGGGGGGCAGGGTAGGGACATTCAGTACTTC. This sequence encodes CASSIGGQGRDIQYF.

The rearrangement uses TRBV9 and TRBJ1-1; D not certain. V was clipped by 0 bases and J by 3 bases, with 12 bases between them. Per the germline V gene, CDR1 is SGDLS and CDR2 is YYNGEE. The CDR3 length is 15 residues. This CDR3 reads CASSVVGPQDTEAFF. The CDR3 DNA sequence: TGTGCCAGCAGCGTAGTAGGCCCTCAGGACACTGAAGCTTTCTTT.

This clone appeared a few times. The chain uses TRBV6-2 or TRBV6-3 and TRBJ2-7; D gene ambiguous. The germline V gene encodes CDR1 MNHEY and CDR2 SVGEGT. Trimming shortened V by 5 bases and J by 3 bases, and 5 bases separated the two germline ends. This CDR3 is built from 11 residues. The DNA for the CDR3 is TGTGCCAGCAGTAACAGCTACGAGCAGTACGTC. Residues: CASSNSYEQYV.

The V call is TRBV6-5, the J call TRBJ1-5; a weak D match, TRBD1 (5 bases). Germline V gives CDR1 MNHEY, CDR2 SVGAGI. V was trimmed by 7 bases and J by 7 bases, leaving 20 bases between them. This CDR3 contains 15 residues. CDR3 sequence (DNA): TGTGCCAGCATTAAACGGGGGGGGTCAGGGCAGCCCCAGCATTTT. It codes for CASIKRGGSGQPQHF.